This passage covers 24 T cell receptor beta chains from one sample sequenced in a study of radiotherapy plus CTLA-4 blockade in lung cancer. Clones were read by immunoSEQ multiplex PCR, and TCRdb kept only the in-frame ones, dropping some. The data contain around 110,000 clones, 75% to 90% of them singletons. Source: peripheral blood, taken from a patient treated with radiotherapy plus ipilimumab. Every receptor here comes from a human donor with non-small cell lung cancer that progressed on radiotherapy plus ipilimumab.

With respect to this clone: One junction end disagrees with the germline gene, perhaps due to a read error. Distinct nucleotide sequences in the sample also encode this CDR3. The chain links TRBV7-9 to TRBJ2-5, with 11 positions matching TRBD2. The CDR3 length is 14 residues. The V gene's germline CDR1 is SEHNR and CDR2 FQNEAQ (reference sequence). In nucleotides, the CDR3 is TGTGCCAGCAGCCTAGCGGGAGGCTGGGAGACCCAGTACTTC. Translated, it gives CASSLAGGWETQYF.

The chain uses TRBV5-1 and TRBJ1-1, with D hard to call. The V gene lost 0 bases and the J gene lost 1 base, with 10 bases spanning the gap. This CDR3 is 15 amino acids long. Germline V CDR1 and CDR2: SGHRS, YFSETQ. CDR3 coding DNA: TGCGCCAGCAGCTTGGAGAGAAGATCGAACACTGAAGCTTTCTTT. Its protein product is CASSLERRSNTEAFF. The complete variable domain, with remaining parts taken from reference TRBV5-1 and TRBJ1-1, reads KAGVTQTPRYLIKTRGQQVTLSCSPISGHRSVSWYQQTPGQGLQFLFEYFSETQRNKGNFPGRFSGRQFSNSRSEMNVSTLELGDSALYLCASSLERRSNTEAFFGQGTRLTVV.

This chain connects TRBV11-2 to TRBJ2-7, with 10 nucleotides matching TRBD1. The CDR3 spans 15 residues. J gave up 7 bases and V 5 bases, and 11 bases lay outside the gene matches. CDR1 is SGHAT and CDR2 is FQNNGV in the germline V gene. The CDR3 DNA reads as TGTGCCAGCAGCCCCTGGACAGGGGGAGCGGGAGAGCAGTACTTC. Amino acids: CASSPWTGGAGEQYF.

The chain combines TRBV28 with TRBJ2-7, with 10 bases aligning to TRBD2. CDR1 MDHEN and CDR2 SYDVKM come from the germline V gene. This CDR3 is 14 amino acids long. After removal of 5 bases from V and 4 bases from J, the junction contained 5 bases not matched to a gene. The CDR3 DNA follows: TGTGCCAGCAGTCCCAGCGGGAGGGTTTACGAGCAGTACTTC. Its protein product is CASSPSGRVYEQYF.

The rearrangement links TRBV19 to TRBJ1-3; tentatively, D is TRBD1 (5 bases). CDR1 is LNHDA and CDR2 is SQIVND in the germline V gene (reference sequence). Trimming removed 8 bases from V and 2 bases from J, with 16 bases in between. The CDR3 is 15 amino acids. The CDR3 coding sequence is TGTGCCAGTCAACAGGACCCGAGAGCTGGAAACACCATATATTTT. Its translation is CASQQDPRAGNTIYF.

The J gene is TRBJ2-7, the V gene TRBV7-2, with D perhaps matching TRBD2 (5 bases). Between the trimmed V and J ends, which lost 4 bases and 0 bases, there was a span of 13 bases. The germline V gene has CDR1 SGHTA and CDR2 FQGNSA. CDR3 length: 15 residues. Here the CDR3 DNA reads TGTGCCAGCAGCTCGAGGCCCGGGGACTCCTACGAGCAGTACTTC. Its protein is CASSSRPGDSYEQYF.

The chain is built from TRBV5-1 and TRBJ1-3; unclear D gene. This CDR3 spans 14 amino acids. V gave up 0 bases and J gave up 0 bases, with 4 bases separating them. In germline, CDR1 is SGHRS, CDR2 YFSETQ. CDR3 bases: TGCGCCAGCAGCTTGGGCTCCTCTGGAAACACCATATATTTT. Its protein is CASSLGSSGNTIYF.

This clone has just a few counts. CDR3 sequence reads: CASSLAGELFF. In nucleotides, the CDR3 is TGCGCCAGCAGCTTGGCCGGGGAGCTGTTTTTT. The chain links TRBV5-1 to TRBJ2-2; D call uncertain. This CDR3 has 11 amino acids. V was clipped by 0 bases and J by 6 bases, with 0 bases between them. Germline V gene sequence: CDR1 SGHRS, CDR2 YFSETQ.

This sequence joins TRBV5-6 and TRBJ1-4, with 9 bases matching TRBD1. The CDR3 consists of 15 residues. In germline, CDR1 is SGHDT, CDR2 YYEEEE. The J segment lost 7 bases and the V segment lost 3 bases, leaving 7 bases of the junction unmatched. The CDR3 loop is CASSSTGGAGEKLFF. The DNA for the CDR3 is TGTGCCAGCAGCTCAACAGGGGGCGCTGGTGAAAAACTGTTTTTT.

The CDR3 loop reads CASSSLAGGLGEQYF. CDR3 in DNA: TGTGCCAGCAGTTCCTTAGCGGGAGGGCTGGGCGAGCAGTACTTC. This chain links TRBV27 with TRBJ2-7, with 11 bases aligning to TRBD2. V was pared by 4 bases and J by 6 bases, with 8 bases of the junction left unmatched. Germline V gives CDR1 MNHEY, CDR2 SMNVEV (reference sequence). The CDR3 runs 15 residues.

This clone was counted once. This chain links TRBV2 with TRBJ2-1, with TRBD1 matching 7 bases. In germline, CDR1 is SNHLY, CDR2 FYNNEI. Trimming removed 10 bases from V and 6 bases from J; junction bases left unmatched: 15. This CDR3 spans 15 amino acids. CDR3 sequence: CATKIGQAPINEQFF. Here the CDR3 DNA reads TGTGCCACCAAAATCGGACAGGCCCCTATCAATGAGCAGTTCTTC.

This chain joins TRBV2 and TRBJ1-4; no definite D call. The germline V gene has CDR1 SNHLY and CDR2 FYNNEI. Trimming shortened V by 1 base and J by 7 bases, and 10 bases separated the two germline ends. The CDR3 extends over 14 amino acids. The CDR3 sequence: CASSEGSRIEKLFF. DNA of the CDR3: TGTGCCAGCAGTGAAGGTAGTAGGATTGAAAAACTGTTTTTT.

As DNA, the CDR3 is TGTGCCAGCAGCTCACAGCAACTGGACAAGAGCAATCAGCCCCAGCATTTT. It encodes CASSSQQLDKSNQPQHF. This chain joins TRBV7-8 and TRBJ1-5, with a weak D call TRBD1 (5 bases). The CDR3 totals 17 residues. Trimming removed 4 bases at V and 1 base at J, with 17 bases between. Germline-derived CDR1 and CDR2 are SGHVS and FQNEAQ.

The rearrangement uses TRBV7-9 and TRBJ2-3, with D maybe TRBD2 (6 bases). The germline CDR1 and CDR2 sequences are SEHNR and FQNEAQ (reference sequence). The CDR3 sequence is 17 residues long. With 6 bases removed from V and 7 bases from J, the gap between germline ends came to 26 bases. CDR3 sequence: CASRKDSRSGRVNTQYF. The CDR3 nucleotides are TGTGCCAGCAGGAAAGACAGCCGTAGCGGTCGAGTCAATACGCAGTATTTT.

Here the CDR3 reads CASSLVGSGTYEQYF. CDR3 coding DNA: TGTGCCAGCAGCTTAGTAGGTAGCGGGACCTACGAGCAGTACTTC. The rearrangement links TRBV7-8 to TRBJ2-7; 8 positions match TRBD2. Germline CDR1 is SGHVS and CDR2 is FQNEAQ. The CDR3 spans 15 residues. V shed 1 base and J 2 bases; nucleotides not matched to a gene: 4.

V gene TRBV7-8 combines with J gene TRBJ1-5; 7 bases are a match to TRBD1. The CDR3 consists of 14 residues. CDR1 is SGHVS and CDR2 is FQNEAQ in the germline V gene. The trim removed 4 bases at V and 2 bases at J, leaving 2 bases unmatched. In DNA, the CDR3 is TGTGCCAGCAGCTCGGACAGGCGCAATCAGCCCCAGCATTTT. The encoded protein is CASSSDRRNQPQHF. Looking up the rest from reference TRBV7-8 and TRBJ1-5 gives the full variable domain: GAGVSQSPRYKVAKRGQDVALRCDPISGHVSLFWYQQALGQGPEFLTYFQNEAQLDKSGLPSDRFFAERPEGSVSTLKIQRTQQEDSAVYLCASSSDRRNQPQHFGDGTRLSIL.

This chain joins TRBV7-2 and TRBJ1-1; a weak D match, TRBD1 (6 bases). Germline assignment: CDR1 SGHTA and CDR2 FQGNSA. The CDR3 contains 15 residues. Trimming stripped 6 bases from V and 0 bases from J, with 14 bases between. CDR3 amino acids: CASRMTGRMNTEAFF. CDR3 sequence (DNA): TGTGCCAGCAGAATGACAGGAAGGATGAACACTGAAGCTTTCTTT.

The CDR3 region is CASRRTEMKNTEAFF. Here the CDR3 DNA reads TGTGCCAGCAGGAGGACAGAGATGAAGAACACTGAAGCTTTCTTT. This chain joins TRBV6-5 and TRBJ1-1, with D tentatively TRBD1 (6 bases). Germline V CDR1 and CDR2: MNHEY, SVGAGI. The V and J ends lost 6 bases and 1 base respectively, with 15 bases between them. The CDR3 is made up of 15 amino acids.

The chain uses TRBV6-1 and TRBJ1-1; D unclear. Germline-derived CDR1 and CDR2 are MNHNS and SASEGT. The CDR3 spans 14 residues. V lost 5 bases and J lost 4, with 14 bases in between. CDR3 sequence reads: CASSNPVWGTEAFF. CDR3 coding DNA: TGTGCCAGCAGTAACCCGGTATGGGGCACTGAAGCTTTCTTT.

V usage is TRBV19 and J usage is TRBJ1-1, with TRBD1 identical over 8 bases. This CDR3 has 15 amino acids. The V segment lost 7 bases and the J segment 1 base; nucleotides outside the gene matches: 8. The germline V gene has CDR1 LNHDA and CDR2 SQIVND (reference sequence). CDR3 in DNA: TGTGCCAGTACTAGGACAGGGCGGGGGAACACTGAAGCTTTCTTT. It yields the protein CASTRTGRGNTEAFF.

For the CDR3, the DNA is TGTGCCAGCTCACCTACCCGGGGTAGCACAGATACGCAGTATTTT. This encodes CASSPTRGSTDTQYF. The chain combines TRBV18 with TRBJ2-3; the D gene is possibly TRBD2 (5 bases). V lost 3 bases, J lost 0 bases, and 10 bases lay in between. In germline, CDR1 is KGHSH, CDR2 LQKENI. The CDR3 loop spans 15 amino acids.

The V gene is TRBV7-2, the J gene TRBJ1-1, with D perhaps TRBD1 (5 bases). This CDR3 has 14 amino acids. V was pared by 2 bases and J by 6 bases, with 13 bases between. Germline CDR1 and CDR2: SGHTA and FQGNSA. CDR3 bases: TGTGCCAGCAGCTTATCCCAGGGCCTATCTGAAGCTTTCTTT. Residues: CASSLSQGLSEAFF.

The V gene is TRBV10-3, the J gene TRBJ2-7; 12 positions agree with TRBD1. Germline values: CDR1 ENHRY, CDR2 SYGVKD. The CDR3 extends over 14 amino acids. V dropped 5 bases and J dropped 7; count of bases not matched to a gene: 6. Here the CDR3 DNA reads TGTGCCATCAGTTCGGGACAGGGGGCGCGTGAGCAGTACTTC. Translated, it gives CAISSGQGAREQYF.

The chain is built from TRBV29-1 and TRBJ2-7; TRBD1 matches 10 bases. The V segment lost 0 bases and the J segment 6 bases; nucleotides outside the gene matches: 5. Germline CDR1 and CDR2: SQVTM and ANQGSEA. CDR3 length: 14 residues. This CDR3 reads CSVEEGGQGGEQYF. CDR3 DNA sequence: TGCAGCGTTGAAGAGGGCGGACAGGGGGGCGAGCAGTACTTC.